Following are 31 T cell receptor beta chains from one sample sequenced in a study of response to subunit inactivated influenza vaccine. TCRdb re-derived calls from the RT-PCR reads in MiXCR, one entry per CDR3 protein. Here the sample spans over 400,000 distinct CDR3 sequences, 10% to 15% being singletons. Material: PBMCs from blood, obtained 45 days after vaccination. Source of these receptors: a man aged 45-60 years who received an inactivated influenza vaccine.

This clonotype showed up many times. The chain uses TRBV5-6 and TRBJ2-1, with 7 bases lining up with TRBD2. The junction had 10 bases not matched to a gene; V was cut back by 4 bases and J by 0 bases. The germline V gene has CDR1 SGHDT and CDR2 YYEEEE. The CDR3 spans 17 residues. Here the CDR3 reads CASSRNRGGVSYNEQFF. The CDR3 nucleotides are TGTGCCAGCAGCCGTAATAGGGGAGGGGTCTCCTACAATGAGCAGTTCTTC.

A few counts support this clonotype. V is TRBV11-2 and J is TRBJ2-5; TRBD1 matches at 12 bases. The trim removed 3 bases at V and 5 bases at J, leaving 4 bases unmatched. The CDR3 covers 15 residues. Germline CDR1 SGHAT, CDR2 FQNNGV. CDR3 in amino acids: CASSLGTGGWETQYF. The CDR3 DNA reads as TGTGCCAGCAGCTTGGGGACAGGGGGCTGGGAGACCCAGTACTTC.

There are many counts of this clonotype. The chain links TRBV29-1 to TRBJ2-7; D ambiguous. CDR3 length equals 12 residues. The germline V and J ends were trimmed by 3 bases and 5 bases, with 11 bases remaining between them. Germline CDR1 and CDR2: SQVTM and ANQGSEA. The chain's CDR3 is CSVEKGSNEQYF. CDR3 nucleotide sequence: TGCAGCGTTGAGAAAGGTTCCAACGAGCAGTACTTC.

This clonotype was found many times. The chain joins TRBV5-1 to TRBJ2-1; the match to TRBD2 covers 13 bases. The CDR3 covers 17 residues. With V trimmed by 3 bases and J by 3 bases, 6 bases remained unmatched. CDR1 SGHRS and CDR2 YFSETQ come from the germline V gene. CDR3 region: CASSWGTSGTGYNEQFF. For the CDR3, the DNA is TGCGCCAGCAGCTGGGGGACTAGCGGGACCGGCTACAATGAGCAGTTCTTC.

The rearrangement links TRBV6-6 to TRBJ1-5; unclear D gene. The CDR3 is 12 amino acids. Germline lookup yields CDR1 MNHNY and CDR2 SVGAGI (reference sequence). V lost 4 bases to trimming and J lost 5 bases, with 6 bases between them. CDR3 protein: CASSFPDQPQHF. CDR3 in DNA: TGTGCCAGCAGTTTCCCTGATCAGCCCCAGCATTTT.

A few counts support this clonotype. The chain links TRBV5-1 to TRBJ2-3; D is possibly TRBD2 (6 bases). This CDR3 is 16 amino acids long. Germline CDR1 and CDR2: SGHRS and YFSETQ. V was trimmed by 0 bases and J by 4 bases, leaving 15 bases between them. Here the CDR3 DNA reads TGCGCCAGCAGCTTGGAAGGAGGGCTACGCGCAGATACGCAGTATTTT. Translated, it gives CASSLEGGLRADTQYF.

This clonotype appeared many times. The V gene is TRBV29-1, the J gene TRBJ2-7; the D call may be TRBD1 or TRBD2 (6 bases each). The V and J ends lost 3 bases and 6 bases respectively, with 15 bases between them. This CDR3 spans 13 amino acids. Germline V gives CDR1 SQVTM, CDR2 ANQGSEA. CDR3 bases: TGCAGCGTTGACGGCGTTGGAGGGGGCGAGCAGTACTTC. Its protein is CSVDGVGGGEQYF.

This clonotype was detected many times. V gene TRBV29-1 combines with J gene TRBJ2-5, with D perhaps TRBD2 (5 bases). This CDR3 contains 14 residues. CDR1 is SQVTM, CDR2 ANQGSEA, per germline. V lost 4 bases and J 2 bases, leaving 14 bases between the germline ends. The DNA of the CDR3 is TGCAGCGTTGTTCCACTAGAAGATCAAGAGACCCAGTACTTC. Its protein product is CSVVPLEDQETQYF.

This clonotype has just one count. The genes are TRBV10-3 and TRBJ2-7, with 10 bases fitting TRBD2. In germline, CDR1 is ENHRY, CDR2 SYGVKD. This CDR3 has 14 residues. With 6 bases clipped from V and 1 base from J, the junction kept 3 bases outside the gene matches. The CDR3 coding sequence is TGTGCCATCAGAGGGACTAGCGAGTCCTACGAGCAGTACTTC. Amino acids: CAIRGTSESYEQYF.

CDR3 DNA: TGTGCCAGCTCACCCATCGCCCTAGGACAGGGGACCACCGGGGAGCTGTTTTTT. Protein sequence: CASSPIALGQGTTGELFF. The chain links TRBV18 to TRBJ2-2; 9 bases align to TRBD1. Germline CDR1 and CDR2: KGHSH and LQKENI. This CDR3 has 18 amino acids. V was clipped by 3 bases and J by 4 bases; unmatched bases: 12.

This clonotype was observed at least ten times. This rearrangement joins TRBV6-1 to TRBJ2-6; 7 bases are a match to TRBD1. Germline V gene lookup returns CDR1 MNHNS and CDR2 SASEGT. After removal of 5 bases from V and 3 bases from J, the junction contained 1 base not matched to a gene. The CDR3 extends over 14 amino acids. The CDR3 coding sequence is TGTGCCAGCAGTCAGGGGGTTGGGGCCAACGTCCTGACTTTC. It specifies CASSQGVGANVLTF.

This clonotype was observed a handful of times. The chain links TRBV28 to TRBJ2-7, with D maybe TRBD2 (6 bases). The V gene lost 6 bases and the J gene lost 5 bases, with 20 bases spanning the gap. Germline V gene data show CDR1 as MDHEN and CDR2 as SYDVKM. The CDR3 contains 15 residues. CDR3 loop: CASSSSLVREDEQYF. The CDR3, as DNA: TGTGCCAGCAGCAGCTCTTTGGTCAGGGAGGACGAGCAGTACTTC.

CDR3 loop: CASSWGTETQYF. CDR3 nucleotides: TGTGCCAGCAGTTGGGGGACCGAGACCCAGTACTTC. The rearrangement uses TRBV6-6 and TRBJ2-5; either TRBD1 or TRBD2 may supply D (5 bases each). V gave up 4 bases and J gave up 5 bases, with 8 bases separating them. There are 12 residues in the CDR3. CDR1 is MNHNY and CDR2 is SVGAGI in the germline V gene (reference sequence).

This chain connects TRBV12-3 or TRBV12-4 to TRBJ2-2; D is undetermined. Trimming pared 6 bases from V and 2 bases from J, leaving 16 bases between. The length of the CDR3 is 16 residues. CDR3 region: CASSPVAGVNTGELFF. The CDR3 DNA sequence: TGTGCCAGCAGCCCGGTGGCAGGAGTAAACACCGGGGAGCTGTTTTTT.

In this sample, this clonotype turned up a few times. The genes are TRBV21-1 and TRBJ2-7; the table's D call of TRBD2 was not tested on the DNA. TRBV21-1 is marked as a pseudogene. The CDR3 spans 15 residues. CDR3 residues: CASSKRQGDYYEQYF. DNA for the CDR3: TGTGCCAGCAGCAAACGGCAGGGGGACTACTACGAGCAGTACTTC.

The sample holds a few counts of this clonotype. The chain uses TRBV29-1 and TRBJ2-5, with a weak D call TRBD2 (6 bases). V lost 3 bases to trimming and J lost 2 bases, with 10 bases between them. CDR3 length equals 13 residues. The germline gives CDR1 SQVTM, CDR2 ANQGSEA. The CDR3 nucleotides are TGCAGCGTTGATGCGGGGAAGCAAGAGACCCAGTACTTC. Its protein is CSVDAGKQETQYF.

J is TRBJ2-7 and V is TRBV27; D tentatively fits TRBD1 or TRBD2 (6 bases each). Trimming shortened V by 5 bases and J by 2 bases, and 16 bases separated the two germline ends. Germline V gene data show CDR1 as MNHEY and CDR2 as SMNVEV (reference sequence). There are 15 residues in the CDR3. The CDR3 DNA is TGTGCCAGCAGTCAATCCGGGGGCCTAACCTACGAGCAGTACTTC. Protein sequence: CASSQSGGLTYEQYF.

The sample holds a few counts of this clonotype. The V and J genes are TRBV20-1 and TRBJ2-2; a possible D gene is TRBD1 (6 bases). The CDR3 runs 14 residues. The V end lost 5 bases, the J end lost 4 bases, and 14 bases lay between the germline ends. Germline assignment: CDR1 DFQATT and CDR2 SNEGSKA (reference sequence). CDR3 sequence: CSAGNPGATGELFF. CDR3 nucleotide sequence: TGCAGTGCTGGTAATCCAGGGGCCACCGGGGAGCTGTTTTTT.

The chain employs TRBV4-2 and TRBJ1-1, with TRBD1 as a possible D gene (5 bases). The CDR3 is 15 residues long. Germline assignment: CDR1 LGHNA and CDR2 YNFKEQ. V was shortened by 0 bases and J by 0 bases, with 8 bases between the two germline ends. CDR3 in amino acids: CASSQENRMNTEAFF. Written as DNA, the CDR3 is TGTGCCAGCAGCCAAGAGAACAGGATGAACACTGAAGCTTTCTTT.

A few counts support this clonotype. The chain's CDR3 is CASSRRGQAYNEQFF. In nucleotides, the CDR3 is TGTGCCAGCAGTCGCCGGGGACAGGCCTACAATGAGCAGTTCTTC. J is TRBJ2-1 and V is TRBV12-3 or TRBV12-4; 8 bases fit TRBD1. J lost 2 bases, V lost 5 bases, and 5 bases had no gene match. CDR3 length equals 15 residues.

This clonotype was detected a few times. V and J are TRBV20-1 and TRBJ2-6; no firm D call. Germline CDR1 and CDR2: DFQATT and SNEGSKA (reference sequence). The CDR3 has 13 residues. V was pared by 6 bases and J by 0 bases, with 6 bases between. The CDR3 spells CSAPFSGANVLTF. As DNA, the CDR3 is TGCAGTGCCCCCTTCTCTGGGGCCAACGTCCTGACTTTC.

This chain links TRBV20-1 with TRBJ2-7; 8 bases agree with TRBD1. CDR1 is DFQATT and CDR2 is SNEGSKA in the germline V gene (reference sequence). There are 14 residues in the CDR3. With 3 bases clipped from V and 6 bases from J, the junction kept 10 bases outside the gene matches. The CDR3 DNA reads TGCAGTGCTAGGCGCAGGGGGCCCCTTCTCGAGCAGTACTTC. Amino acids: CSARRRGPLLEQYF.

The V and J genes are TRBV24-1 and TRBJ2-5; TRBD1 agrees at 9 bases. CDR3 length: 17 residues. J gave up 4 bases and V 4 bases, and 12 bases lay outside the gene matches. Germline V CDR1 and CDR2: KGHDR, SFDVKD. This CDR3 reads CATSEASPGQGTETQYF. Here the CDR3 DNA reads TGTGCCACCAGTGAGGCGTCACCGGGACAGGGTACAGAGACCCAGTACTTC.

This clonotype has only a few counts. The CDR3 nucleotides are TGTGCCAGCAGCTTAGGGCTAGCGGGATACTTTGGCACAGATACGCAGTATTTT. Translation gives CASSLGLAGYFGTDTQYF. This chain links TRBV11-1 with TRBJ2-3; TRBD2 matches at 9 bases. The germline gives CDR1 SGHAT, CDR2 FQDESV (reference sequence). V trimming: 1 base; J trimming: 1 base; junction bases outside the gene matches: 9. The CDR3 spans 18 residues.

This sequence joins TRBV4-2 and TRBJ2-7, with a possible D match to TRBD2 (6 bases). This CDR3 comprises 19 residues. Trimming removed 2 bases at V and 0 bases at J, with 23 bases between. Germline lookup yields CDR1 LGHNA and CDR2 YNFKEQ. The CDR3 here is CASSQLEGFAGKTSYEQYF. Here the CDR3 DNA reads TGTGCCAGCAGCCAACTGGAGGGATTTGCCGGGAAAACCTCCTACGAGCAGTACTTC.

The V gene is TRBV21-1, the J gene TRBJ2-7. TRBV21-1 is described as a pseudogene. The CDR3 sequence is 15 residues long. The CDR3 DNA sequence: TGTGCCAGCAGCGCTACCTGGACGGTCTCCTACGAGCAGTACTTC. The encoded protein is CASSATWTVSYEQYF.

The V call is TRBV28, the J call TRBJ1-2; TRBD1 is a possible D gene (5 bases). Germline assignment: CDR1 MDHEN and CDR2 SYDVKM. CDR3 length: 15 amino acids. With 7 bases removed from V and 3 bases from J, the gap between germline ends came to 18 bases. This chain's CDR3 is CASIKGTRGHYGYTF. As DNA, the CDR3 is TGTGCCAGCATTAAGGGGACCCGCGGTCACTATGGCTACACCTTC.

This clonotype was counted only a few times. The rearrangement uses TRBV4-1 and TRBJ2-1; D is perhaps TRBD1 (5 bases). Trimming pared 2 bases from V and 9 bases from J, leaving 17 bases between. The germline V gene encodes CDR1 MGHRA and CDR2 YSYEKL. The CDR3 is 15 residues long. CDR3 sequence: CASSQYKTVPGEQFF. Here the CDR3 DNA reads TGCGCCAGCAGCCAATATAAGACAGTTCCAGGTGAGCAGTTCTTC.

This clonotype was seen a handful of times. The J gene is TRBJ1-1, the V gene TRBV11-2; 8 bases fit TRBD1. Trimming at V came to 1 base and at J to 3 bases, leaving 4 bases not matched to a gene. CDR1 SGHAT and CDR2 FQNNGV come from the germline V gene. CDR3 size: 15 residues. The CDR3 here is CASSLGPGGHTEAFF. The CDR3 bases are TGTGCCAGCAGCTTAGGTCCAGGGGGCCACACTGAAGCTTTCTTT. Complete variable domain (other parts from reference TRBV11-2 and TRBJ1-1): EAGVAQSPRYKIIEKRQSVAFWCNPISGHATLYWYQQILGQGPKLLIQFQNNGVVDDSQLPKDRFSAERLKGVDSTLKIQPAKLEDSAVYLCASSLGPGGHTEAFFGQGTRLTVV.

In its sample, this clonotype was seen many times. V and J are TRBV5-1 and TRBJ1-3; D ambiguous. Germline V CDR1 and CDR2: SGHRS, YFSETQ. The CDR3 runs 14 residues. V shed 2 bases and J shed 0 bases, with 6 bases lying between them. The CDR3 here is CASSLGNSGNTIYF. The CDR3 region has the DNA TGCGCCAGCAGCTTAGGTAACTCTGGAAACACCATATATTTT. Variable domain in full (rest from reference TRBV5-1 and TRBJ1-3): KAGVTQTPRYLIKTRGQQVTLSCSPISGHRSVSWYQQTPGQGLQFLFEYFSETQRNKGNFPGRFSGRQFSNSRSEMNVSTLELGDSALYLCASSLGNSGNTIYFGEGSWLTVV.

This rearrangement joins TRBV7-9 to TRBJ1-2; D remains unclear. This CDR3 comprises 14 residues. The ends were cut back, 10 bases at V and 0 bases at J, with 15 bases in the middle. Germline-derived CDR1 and CDR2 are SEHNR and FQNEAQ (reference sequence). CDR3 loop: CATSGMLANYGYTF. For the CDR3, the DNA is TGTGCCACCTCGGGGATGCTGGCTAACTATGGCTACACCTTC.